These T cell receptor beta chains were read from a single sample in a study of blood T cell repertoires in COVID-19. Assay used: immunoSEQ multiplex PCR; TCRdb lists only in-frame clones, some missing. The data contain approximately 180,000 clones, about four fifths of them singletons. The sequenced material came from peripheral blood. These receptors all stem from a woman older than 75 with COVID-19, enrolled during active disease. Each CDR3 is given with its conserved first and last residue.

v_gene: TRBV23-1; CDR3aa: CASSQTPSAGEGEQYF
v_gene: TRBV11-2; CDR3aa: CASSLDGQSYEQYF
v_gene: TRBV30; CDR3aa: CAYGQDNEQFF
v_gene: TRBV7-2; CDR3aa: CASSLAVAGPTDTQYF
v_gene: TRBV7-6; CDR3aa: CASSLLPPAGLTNEKLFF
v_gene: TRBV7-9; CDR3aa: CASSPLRGTYNEQFF
v_gene: TRBV29-1; CDR3aa: CSVVAGDLVGYTF
v_gene: TRBV6-6; CDR3aa: CASSAGEKLFF
v_gene: TRBV30; CDR3aa: CAWSQDSEQFF
v_gene: TRBV2; CDR3aa: CASSSASGTSRGEQFF
v_gene: TRBV7-7; CDR3aa: CASSLARDSYNEQFF
v_gene: TRBV30; CDR3aa: CASKGTGDSPLHF
v_gene: TRBV21-1; CDR3aa: CASSPRLSDEDQPQHF
v_gene: TRBV9; CDR3aa: CASSVASSTGELFF
v_gene: TRBV6-5; CDR3aa: CASSYLAGGNYEQYF
v_gene: TRBV11-3; CDR3aa: CASSQNRADGYTF
v_gene: TRBV30; CDR3aa: CACSPGRVGEKLFF
v_gene: TRBV20-1; CDR3aa: CSASVSGRVHMGEQYF
v_gene: TRBV5-1; CDR3aa: CASSWQGIFQETQYF
v_gene: TRBV7-2; CDR3aa: CASSPPPGLAGGEQYF
v_gene: TRBV3-1/TRBV3-2; CDR3aa: CASSPGTESYNEQFF
v_gene: TRBV7-6; CDR3aa: CASSLAPVIPNTEAFF
v_gene: TRBV29-1; CDR3aa: CSVRQANRYEQYF
v_gene: TRBV7-9; CDR3aa: CASSLGRLEHSGELFF
v_gene: TRBV19; CDR3aa: CASSTAGRSDTQYF
v_gene: TRBV7-2; CDR3aa: CASSLARTSGSTDTQYF
v_gene: TRBV5-1; CDR3aa: CASSSTNGTSGYNEQFF
v_gene: TRBV5-1; CDR3aa: CASSLGPPTAQREYQETQYF
v_gene: TRBV28; CDR3aa: CASSSSLTGGGTDTQYF
v_gene: TRBV9; CDR3aa: CASSAFGQGASSPLHF
v_gene: TRBV2; CDR3aa: CASSALEGEKLFF
v_gene: TRBV11-2; CDR3aa: CASSPLPDTQYF
v_gene: TRBV6-5; CDR3aa: CASMTGKGGYTF
v_gene: TRBV4-1; CDR3aa: CASSHPPGAANTEAFF
v_gene: TRBV6-2/TRBV6-3; CDR3aa: CASSYSRGFSSSYEQYF
v_gene: TRBV6-2/TRBV6-3; CDR3aa: CASSRQGRNADTQYF
v_gene: TRBV7-9; CDR3aa: CASSLAGSGVHIQYF